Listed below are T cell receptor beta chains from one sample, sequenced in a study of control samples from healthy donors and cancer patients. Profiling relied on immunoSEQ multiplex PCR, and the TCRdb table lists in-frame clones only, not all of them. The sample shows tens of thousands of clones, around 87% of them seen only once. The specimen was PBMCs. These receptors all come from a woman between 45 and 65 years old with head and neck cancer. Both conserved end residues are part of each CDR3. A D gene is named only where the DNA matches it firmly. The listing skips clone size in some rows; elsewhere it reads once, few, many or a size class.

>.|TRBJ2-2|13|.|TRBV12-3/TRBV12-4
TGTGCCAGCAGTTTATGGGGGGCCGGGGAGCTGTTTTTT
CASSLWGAGELFF
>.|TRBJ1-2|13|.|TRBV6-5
TGTGCCAGCAGCCGAACGTCCCAGAACGGCTACACCTTC
CASSRTSQNGYTF
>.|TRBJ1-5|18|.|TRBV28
TGTGCCAGCAGTATATTCGCACAGGGTCGGATTAGCAATCAGCCCCAGCATTTT
CASSIFAQGRISNQPQHF
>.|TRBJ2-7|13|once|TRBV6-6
TGTGCCAGCAGTTACGGGGGCCCCAACGAGCAGTACTTC
CASSYGGPNEQYF
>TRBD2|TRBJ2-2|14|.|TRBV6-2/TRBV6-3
TGTGCCAGCAGTCGTAGCGGGGGTGCCGGGGAGCTGTTTTTT
CASSRSGGAGELFF
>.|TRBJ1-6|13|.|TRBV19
TGTGCCAGTAGTATAACGGATAATTCACCCCTCCACTTT
CASSITDNSPLHF
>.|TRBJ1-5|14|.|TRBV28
TGTGCCAGCAGTTTCTTGACAGGCAATCAGCCCCAGCATTTT
CASSFLTGNQPQHF
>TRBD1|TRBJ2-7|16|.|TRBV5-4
TGTGCCAGCAGCCCTCGGGACAGATCAGTGATCTACGAGCAGTACTTC
CASSPRDRSVIYEQYF
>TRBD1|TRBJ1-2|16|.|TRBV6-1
TGTGCCAGCAGTGGGGAATTGACAGGGGGTTTAGGTGGCTACACCTTC
CASSGELTGGLGGYTF
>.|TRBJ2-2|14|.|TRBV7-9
TGTGCCAGCAGCCTGATGACGGACACCGGGGAGCTGTTTTTT
CASSLMTDTGELFF